The rows below give T cell receptor beta chains drawn from one sample of a study of identical twins. From the 5' RACE reads, TCRdb called clonotypes with MiXCR, one entry per CDR3 protein. Of roughly 1,500,000 distinct CDR3 sequences detected, under 35% appear once; the ten largest clones hold about 0.27%. The sample taken for sequencing was cord blood. These receptor sequences come from a newborn girl in good health. Each CDR3 is given with its conserved first and last residue. D genes are given only for firm matches. Clone size is shown for a subset of rows, as once, few, many or a class of expanded clone.

clone_size	v_call	j_call	cdr3_length	d_call	cdr3_aa	cdr3_nt
.	TRBV28	TRBJ2-3	11	.	CATWRRDTQYF	TGTGCCACCTGGAGGAGGGATACGCAGTATTTT
many	TRBV6-5	TRBJ1-4	15	TRBD1	CASSRSGTGLEKLFF	TGTGCCAGCAGTCGCTCCGGGACAGGGCTTGAAAAACTGTTTTTT
few	TRBV7-2	TRBJ1-1	12	.	CASSTSPGEAFF	TGTGCCAGCAGCACCTCGCCCGGCGAAGCTTTCTTT
.	TRBV6-5	TRBJ2-7	13	.	CASSRISYNEQYF	TGTGCCAGCAGTCGTATCTCCTACAATGAGCAGTACTTC
few	TRBV7-9	TRBJ1-1	14	.	CASSLWPLNTEAFF	TGTGCCAGCAGCTTATGGCCGCTGAACACTGAAGCTTTCTTT
.	TRBV20-1	TRBJ1-2	12	.	CSAHRVNYGYTF	TGCAGTGCCCACCGGGTTAACTATGGCTACACCTTC
.	TRBV18	TRBJ1-2	15	TRBD1	CASSPGGTGDNGYTF	TGTGCCAGCTCACCGGGCGGGACAGGGGATAATGGCTACACCTTC
.	TRBV27	TRBJ1-1	15	TRBD1	CASSYAGGGRTEAFF	TGTGCCAGCAGTTACGCAGGGGGAGGCAGGACTGAAGCTTTCTTT
few	TRBV4-1	TRBJ1-4	15	TRBD1	CASSQVGTAYEKLFF	TGCGCCAGCAGCCAAGTGGGGACAGCCTATGAAAAACTGTTTTTT
few	TRBV7-9	TRBJ2-7	15	.	CASSGRTASSYEQYF	TGTGCCAGCAGCGGACGGACAGCGAGCTCCTACGAGCAGTACTTC
.	TRBV30	TRBJ2-7	14	TRBD2	CAWTSGGYSYEQYF	TGTGCCTGGACTAGCGGGGGGTACTCCTACGAGCAGTACTTC
.	TRBV18	TRBJ2-1	16	.	CASSPIRVKSQGEQFF	TGTGCCAGCTCACCAATCAGGGTCAAAAGTCAGGGTGAGCAGTTCTTC
.	TRBV7-2	TRBJ1-6	14	.	CASSFPEYNSPLHF	TGTGCCAGCAGCTTTCCGGAATATAATTCACCCCTCCACTTT
.	TRBV5-6	TRBJ1-6	14	TRBD1	CASRLGQEDSPLHF	TGTGCCAGCAGATTGGGACAGGAGGATTCACCCCTCCACTTT
.	TRBV20-1	TRBJ2-5	15	.	CSARLGGGLQETQYF	TGCAGTGCCCGTTTGGGCGGGGGCCTCCAAGAGACCCAGTACTTC
.	TRBV6-1	TRBJ2-7	17	TRBD2	CASSTPAGGPSSYEQYF	TGTGCCAGCAGTACACCAGCGGGAGGGCCTAGCTCCTACGAGCAGTACTTT
.	TRBV6-1	TRBJ2-3	13	TRBD1	CASMGQLTDTQYF	TGTGCCAGCATGGGACAGCTCACAGATACGCAGTATTTT
.	TRBV20-1	TRBJ2-3	17	.	CSALLRGWMTSTDTQYF	TGCAGTGCCCTCCTCCGGGGGTGGATGACTAGCACAGATACGCAGTATTTT
.	TRBV29-1	TRBJ2-6	14	.	CSVSGDSGANVLTF	TGCAGCGTTAGTGGGGACTCTGGGGCCAACGTCCTGACTTTC
.	TRBV12-3/TRBV12-4	TRBJ2-1	13	.	CASLGAGKVEQFF	TGTGCCAGTTTAGGAGCAGGGAAGGTTGAGCAGTTCTTC
many	TRBV12-3/TRBV12-4	TRBJ2-5	14	.	CASSFSAVWETQYF	TGTGCCAGCAGTTTTAGCGCGGTTTGGGAGACCCAGTACTTC
many	TRBV13	TRBJ2-7	12	.	CASSLGANEQYF	TGTGCCAGCAGCTTAGGGGCTAACGAGCAGTACTTC
few	TRBV6-5	TRBJ2-7	18	.	CASSYSKITGWSRYEQYF	TGTGCCAGCAGTTACTCGAAGATTACAGGGTGGTCCCGCTACGAGCAGTACTTC
.	TRBV10-3	TRBJ2-7	14	TRBD2	CAISEERGYNEQYF	TGTGCCATCAGTGAGGAGCGGGGATACAATGAGCAGTACTTC
.	TRBV6-6	TRBJ2-3	15	.	CASSPRDGVTDTQYF	TGTGCCAGCAGCCCTAGGGACGGGGTGACAGATACGCAGTATTTT
few	TRBV20-1	TRBJ1-2	13	TRBD1	CSAPDRENYGYTF	TGCAGTGCTCCGGACAGGGAGAACTATGGCTACACCTTC
.	TRBV28	TRBJ1-2	15	TRBD1	CASSLEGQGRNGYTF	TGTGCCAGCAGTTTAGAAGGACAGGGAAGGAATGGCTACACCTTC
.	TRBV28	TRBJ2-1	16	TRBD2	CASTPGLAGVRETQFF	TGTGCCAGCACCCCGGGACTAGCGGGAGTAAGGGAGACCCAGTTCTTC
.	TRBV18	TRBJ1-1	12	.	CASSPGGREAFF	TGTGCCAGCTCACCAGGGGGACGCGAAGCTTTCTTT
few	TRBV14	TRBJ2-5	15	.	CASSQDFKWGETQYF	TGTGCCAGCAGCCAAGATTTTAAATGGGGAGAGACCCAGTACTTC
.	TRBV24-1	TRBJ2-3	14	.	CATSDLRRPDTQYF	TGTGCCACCAGTGATTTGCGCAGGCCAGATACGCAGTATTTT
.	TRBV6-1	TRBJ2-2	17	TRBD1	CASRSPPGQANTGELFF	TGTGCCAGCAGATCCCCTCCGGGACAGGCGAACACTGGGGAGCTGTTTTTT
.	TRBV14	TRBJ2-7	14	.	CASSQSEVPYEQYF	TGTGCCAGCAGCCAATCGGAGGTGCCCTACGAGCAGTACTTC
few	TRBV3-1	TRBJ2-7	15	TRBD2	CASSQMREVAYEQYF	TGTGCCAGCAGCCAAATGCGGGAGGTGGCCTACGAGCAGTACTTC
few	TRBV4-1	TRBJ1-2	16	TRBD1	CASSQLPDRLLYGYTF	TGCGCCAGCAGCCAACTCCCGGACAGGCTGCTCTATGGCTACACCTTC
many	TRBV6-8	TRBJ2-7	17	TRBD1	CASSYYDLWTGHDEQYF	TGTGCCAGCAGTTACTATGACTTATGGACAGGGCACGACGAGCAGTACTTC
few	TRBV10-3	TRBJ2-1	12	TRBD2	CAISGLANEQFF	TGTGCCATCAGCGGACTAGCGAATGAGCAGTTCTTC
few	TRBV10-3	TRBJ2-4	14	.	CAISESAQGNIQYF	TGTGCCATCAGTGAGTCCGCACAGGGAAACATTCAGTACTTC
many	TRBV4-1	TRBJ1-2	13	TRBD1	CASSQAGGYGYTF	TGTGCCAGCAGCCAAGCAGGGGGCTATGGCTACACCTTC
.	TRBV4-2	TRBJ2-1	14	.	CASSPDGTPREQFF	TGTGCCAGCAGCCCTGACGGGACTCCACGCGAGCAGTTCTTC
.	TRBV2	TRBJ2-7	17	TRBD1	CASRGGQASYSSYEQYF	TGTGCCAGCAGAGGGGGACAGGCATCATACAGCTCCTACGAGCAGTACTTC
.	TRBV11-2	TRBJ2-7	14	.	CASSSFGTTYEQYF	TGTGCCAGCAGCTCCTTCGGGACGACCTACGAGCAGTACTTC
few	TRBV21-1	TRBJ2-5	12	.	CASSKPQETQYF	TGTGCCAGCAGCAAACCCCAAGAGACCCAGTACTTC
few	TRBV20-1	TRBJ2-1	14	.	CSARKGVTYNEQFF	TGCAGTGCTAGAAAAGGGGTAACCTACAATGAGCAGTTCTTC
.	TRBV18	TRBJ1-1	13	TRBD1	CASSPRQGAEAFF	TGTGCCAGCTCACCTAGACAGGGGGCTGAAGCTTTCTTT
once	TRBV6-5	TRBJ2-2	15	.	CASSAGRANTGELFF	TGTGCCAGCAGTGCGGGTAGAGCGAACACCGGGGAGCTGTTTTTT
.	TRBV4-2	TRBJ2-3	12	TRBD2	CASSQVQREQYF	TGTGCCAGCAGCCAAGTACAGCGGGAGCAGTATTTT
few	TRBV7-8	TRBJ2-5	16	TRBD2	CASSLVLAGVQETQYF	TGTGCCAGCAGCTTAGTACTAGCGGGAGTCCAAGAGACCCAGTACTTC
few	TRBV5-1	TRBJ1-2	14	TRBD1	CASSFRDRVYGYTF	TGCGCCAGCAGCTTTCGGGACAGGGTTTATGGCTACACCTTC
few	TRBV28	TRBJ1-5	13	.	CASSLVTGQPQHF	TGTGCCAGCAGTTTAGTCACAGGTCAGCCCCAGCATTTT
.	TRBV5-1	TRBJ1-4	15	.	CACSWGATTSEKLFF	TGCGCCTGCAGCTGGGGAGCAACAACTAGTGAAAAACTGTTTTTT
once	TRBV25-1	TRBJ2-5	15	.	CASSELTGRQETQYF	TGTGCCAGCAGTGAATTGACAGGCCGACAAGAGACCCAGTACTTC
.	TRBV11-2	TRBJ2-7	17	.	CASSLDPRQTSSYEQYF	TGTGCCAGCAGCTTAGATCCTCGACAGACTAGCTCCTACGAGCAGTACTTC
few	TRBV27	TRBJ1-2	14	.	CASSFRGVGYGYTF	TGTGCCAGCAGTTTTAGGGGGGTAGGCTATGGCTACACCTTC
.	TRBV20-1	TRBJ2-1	13	TRBD1	CSVPGQKYNEPFF	TGCAGTGTTCCGGGACAGAAATACAATGAGCCGTTCTTC
.	TRBV29-1	TRBJ2-1	14	TRBD1	CSVDYRDRGSEQFF	TGCAGCGTTGATTACCGGGACAGGGGAAGTGAGCAGTTCTTC
few	TRBV4-2	TRBJ2-4	16	TRBD2	CASSPLAGGSRNIQYF	TGTGCCAGCAGCCCCCTAGCGGGGGGAAGTCGGAACATTCAGTACTTC
.	TRBV20-1	TRBJ2-1	13	.	CSASRMSWREQFF	TGCAGTGCTTCTCGTATGTCGTGGAGAGAGCAGTTCTTC
few	TRBV5-6	TRBJ2-5	16	TRBD1	CASSLPRDRLMETQYF	TGTGCCAGCAGCTTACCCCGGGACAGATTAATGGAGACCCAGTACTTC
.	TRBV10-3	TRBJ2-1	15	.	CAISEGRAGYNEQFF	TGTGCCATCAGTGAGGGACGAGCGGGTTACAATGAGCAGTTCTTC